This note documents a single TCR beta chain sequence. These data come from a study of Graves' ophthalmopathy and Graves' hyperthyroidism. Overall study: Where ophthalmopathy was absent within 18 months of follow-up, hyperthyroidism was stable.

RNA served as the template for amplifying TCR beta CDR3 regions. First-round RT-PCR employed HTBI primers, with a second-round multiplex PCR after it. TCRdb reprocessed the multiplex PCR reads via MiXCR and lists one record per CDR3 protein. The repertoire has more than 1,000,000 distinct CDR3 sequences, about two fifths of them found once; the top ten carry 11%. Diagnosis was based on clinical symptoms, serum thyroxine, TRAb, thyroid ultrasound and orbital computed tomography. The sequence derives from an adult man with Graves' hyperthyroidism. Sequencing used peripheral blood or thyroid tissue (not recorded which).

CDR3 bases: TGTGCCAGCAGACCAGGGGGCTATAATCAGCCCCAGCATTTT. This translates into CASRPGGYNQPQHF. J is TRBJ1-5 and V is TRBV6-5; 8 bases are shared with TRBD1. Germline CDR1 MNHEY, CDR2 SVGAGI. This CDR3 comprises 14 residues. The V and J ends lost 6 bases and 4 bases, in that order; junction bases with no gene match: 5.